Reported below is one TCR beta chain. There is no known antigen for this receptor. Nothing much larger sits one base from this clone, and base qualities are not available. This specimen comes from a study of T cell responses to AZD1222 COVID-19 vaccine listed by TCRdb under 2021. About the study as a whole: AZD1222 recipients whose second dose came at about 4 weeks and those whose second dose came at about 12 weeks were combined into one group, since spike-specific TCR depth and breadth did not differ between the two schedules. A total of approximately 240 trial participants underwent TCR sequencing, of whom 200 to 220 received two doses of AZD1222 and about 26 received two doses of the MenACWY control vaccine. Enrollment into the trials was organized by age into subgroups of 18-55, 56-69 and 70-plus years, and those subgroups contained roughly 160, 29 and 62 TCR-sequenced participants, respectively.

The CDR3 regions of human TCRbeta chains were analyzed by immunosequencing. In the source study's methods: Repertoire TCRs were checked for matches against a reference library of SARS-CoV-2-specific TCRs that had been generated using the MIRA antigen-specificity platform. Breadth meant the fraction of unique TCRs that were SARS-CoV-2-associated, whereas depth meant the fraction of total T cells that were SARS-CoV-2-associated. Using the MIRA data, each spike-specific TCR was assigned both to the spike region to which the TCR was reactive and to a CD4 or CD8 class. Log10-transformed breadth and depth values were compared by one-way ANOVA with Sidak's multiple comparisons tests. As stored in TCRdb, this immuneACCESS dataset retains in-frame rearrangements with V and J assigned. A fraction of the clones does not appear; measured against another copy, unresolved V genes explain less than half of the discrepancy, and the remainder lacks a known reason. Clone size and V and J calls were adopted from that table, with D and trimming inferred from the DNA. Within this sample are about 130,000 clones, with approximately 85% of them counted one time only. The ten most abundant clones make up approximately 8% of the sample.

In the paper's terms, the time point label means: baseline before first vaccination. Vaccinee samples were obtained from the UK trials COV001 and COV002, which included a single-blind randomized controlled phase 2/3 trial of AZD1222 (ChAdOx1 nCoV-19) in healthy adults. Trial participant PBMC samples were collected at day 0 and day 28 after the second dose for TCRbeta chain sequencing. The paper's findings and limits, for the study overall: The whole spike protein was spanned by vaccine-associated CD4 TCRs, and dominant responses were seen in regions 160-218 and 743-854. After two AZD1222 doses, spike-specific TCR breadth and depth were significantly higher than at day 0 and than in MenACWY recipients. Reportedly, almost half of the unique spike-specific TCRs recognized epitopes lying outside the regions that are mutated in the B.1.351 and B.1.1.7 variants. Conclusions about previously exposed vaccinees are limited, since just five to seven AZD1222 recipients were seropositive for SARS-CoV-2 at baseline. Most participants were white British and females outnumbered males, and the authors suggested that clonal diversity may have been underestimated. Because no day 14 peak-response samples were available, repertoires were characterized only after the peak T cell response. The 56-69-year group was small, and its depth increase did not reach significance, likely because of low power.

CDR1 and CDR2, looked up from the germline V gene, are WSHSY and SAAADI. The cysteine opens and the phenylalanine closes a CDR3 of 13 amino acids. CDR3 DNA is the only sequence kept; it has 39 bases, read in frame from the first base. V is pared back by 5 bases and J by 7 bases, with 15 bases lying between the germline termini. The chain was built from TRBV10-2 and TRBJ2-7, with no confident D gene call. The receptor comes from an adult in good health. The starting material was peripheral blood, obtained on day 0 of AZD1222 vaccination. The sequenced DNA: TGCGCCAGCAGTAAAACAGCCGCCGGGGAGCAGTACTTC. Its protein is CASSKTAAGEQYF.